This TCR beta chain was found in a study of low-dose radiotherapy and immunotherapy resistance in tumors. In the study overall: Those assigned to Cohort 2 were treated with 1 Gy per fraction every two weeks (13 Gy in total over 26 weeks). Every six weeks patients received intravenous ipilimumab 1 mg/kg, and every two weeks they received intravenous nivolumab 240 mg.

Both TCRalpha and TCRbeta chains were reverse transcribed with V-gene-specific primers. Amplification of TCRs used a constant-region primer and V-primer adapter for about 20 PCR cycles. Researchers amplified the isolated mRNA using in vitro transcription. TCRdb re-called the reads with MiXCR, one entry per CDR3 protein. The data show tens of thousands of distinct CDR3 sequences, over 15% seen once. With regard to this clonotype: It is likely a read error: a sequence one base away is far more abundant.

CDR1 is MNHEY, CDR2 SVGEGT, per germline. V dropped 6 bases and J dropped 10; count of bases not matched to a gene: 12. This CDR3 contains 15 residues. Time point denoted: after trial treatment. Treatment denoted: LDRT plus nivolumab, ipilimumab, low-dose cyclophosphamide and aspirin (RACIN trial). Eligible patients bore advanced solid tumors devoid of tumor-infiltrating lymphocytes. The source of this sequence is a male donor with prostate cancer. The input for sequencing was PBMCs, taken after low-dose radiotherapy plus immunotherapy. The J gene is TRBJ2-1, the V gene TRBV6-2 or TRBV6-3, with 10 bases that match TRBD1. The CDR3 DNA is TGTGCCAGCAGACTCCGGGACAGGGGCACCTACGAGCAGTTCTTC. The encoded protein is CASRLRDRGTYEQFF.